The TCR beta chain under discussion was sequenced for a study of cytomegalovirus exposure and HLA in healthy donors. At the level of the study: Within an early data release were roughly 83 million unique TCRs drawn from HLA-typed donors.

The germline CDR1 and CDR2 sequences are MNHEY and SVGAGI. With 6 bases clipped from V and 5 bases from J, the junction kept 9 bases outside the gene matches. The CDR3 runs to 15 residues. The PCR had 60 Vbeta and 13 Jbeta primers. Profiling relied on immunoSEQ multiplex PCR, and the TCRdb table lists in-frame clones only, not all of them. This sample has approximately 150,000 clones, with over 75% found just once. The receptor was derived from a human donor in good health. Sequenced sample: PBMCs. V usage is TRBV6-5 and J usage is TRBJ2-5, with 10 positions matching TRBD1. CDR3 amino acids: CASSYRDRGWETQYF. The DNA of the CDR3 is TGTGCCAGCAGCTACCGGGACAGGGGCTGGGAGACCCAGTACTTC.